The rows below give T cell receptor beta chains drawn from one sample of a study of blood T cell repertoires in COVID-19. Using immunoSEQ multiplex PCR, the repertoire was profiled, and TCRdb retains in-frame clones only, with some absent. The data show some 140,000 clones, with approximately 88% seen just once and around 1.4% held by the top ten. The sequenced sample consisted of peripheral blood. The receptor set was obtained from a man aged 55 to 70 with acute or convalescent COVID-19. Each CDR3 is given with its conserved first and last residue. The order of the fields is CDR3 protein, CDR3 DNA, J gene, D gene, V gene, clone size. The D gene is left open where the match is weak. Rows may omit the clone size; those that give it use once, few, many or a size class.

cdr3_aa: CASSYSRESYNEQFF; cdr3_nt: TGCGCCAGCAGCTACAGCAGGGAAAGCTACAATGAGCAGTTCTTC; j_call: TRBJ2-1; d_call: NA; v_call: TRBV5-1; clone_size: NA
cdr3_aa: CASSADRTINEQFF; cdr3_nt: TGTGCCAGCAGTGCGGATAGGACAATCAATGAGCAGTTCTTC; j_call: TRBJ2-1; d_call: NA; v_call: TRBV2; clone_size: NA
cdr3_aa: CASSSKIGTRLGSDTQYF; cdr3_nt: TGTGCCAGCAGCTCAAAGATAGGGACTAGGTTGGGATCAGATACGCAGTATTTT; j_call: TRBJ2-3; d_call: TRBD2; v_call: TRBV7-2; clone_size: NA
cdr3_aa: CASSPTGQGSVQYF; cdr3_nt: TGTGCCAGCTCACCCACCGGACAGGGGTCGGTGCAGTACTTC; j_call: TRBJ2-7; d_call: TRBD1; v_call: TRBV18; clone_size: NA
cdr3_aa: CASSATGSYGYTF; cdr3_nt: TGCGCCAGCAGCGCGACAGGGTCCTATGGCTACACCTTC; j_call: TRBJ1-2; d_call: TRBD1; v_call: TRBV5-1; clone_size: NA
cdr3_aa: CASSLGQAQETQYF; cdr3_nt: TGTGCCAGCAGCTTGGGTCAGGCCCAAGAGACCCAGTACTTC; j_call: TRBJ2-5; d_call: NA; v_call: TRBV5-8; clone_size: NA
cdr3_aa: CAWSRDRGSYEQYF; cdr3_nt: TGTGCCTGGAGTCGTGACAGGGGCTCCTACGAGCAGTACTTC; j_call: TRBJ2-7; d_call: TRBD1; v_call: TRBV30; clone_size: NA
cdr3_aa: CASSGRSTEAFF; cdr3_nt: TGCGCCAGCAGTGGGAGGTCTACTGAAGCTTTCTTT; j_call: TRBJ1-1; d_call: NA; v_call: TRBV10-1; clone_size: once
cdr3_aa: CATSDFGNTQYF; cdr3_nt: TGTGCCACCAGTGATTTCGGGAATACGCAGTATTTT; j_call: TRBJ2-3; d_call: NA; v_call: TRBV24-1; clone_size: NA
cdr3_aa: CATSDQSPTGGWTGELFF; cdr3_nt: TGTGCCACCAGTGATCAATCTCCGACAGGGGGGTGGACCGGGGAGCTGTTTTTT; j_call: TRBJ2-2; d_call: TRBD1; v_call: TRBV24-1; clone_size: once
cdr3_aa: CASSLGRGALSGANVLTF; cdr3_nt: TGTGCCAGCAGCTTAGGCAGGGGGGCTCTCTCTGGGGCCAACGTCCTGACTTTC; j_call: TRBJ2-6; d_call: NA; v_call: TRBV11-2; clone_size: NA
cdr3_aa: CASKGGSVATNEKLFF; cdr3_nt: TGTGCCAGTAAAGGGGGCAGCGTCGCAACTAATGAAAAACTGTTTTTT; j_call: TRBJ1-4; d_call: TRBD1; v_call: TRBV19; clone_size: once
cdr3_aa: CASSYGGGVAETQYF; cdr3_nt: TGTGCCAGCAGTTACGGTGGGGGGGTGGCAGAGACCCAGTACTTC; j_call: TRBJ2-5; d_call: TRBD2; v_call: TRBV6-5; clone_size: NA
cdr3_aa: CASSSQGYYEQYF; cdr3_nt: TGTGCCAGCAGCTCACAGGGGTACTACGAGCAGTACTTC; j_call: TRBJ2-7; d_call: TRBD1; v_call: TRBV5-5; clone_size: NA
cdr3_aa: CASSLYPDFSGNTIYF; cdr3_nt: TGTGCCAGCAGCTTATACCCCGACTTCTCTGGAAACACCATATATTTT; j_call: TRBJ1-3; d_call: NA; v_call: TRBV7-8; clone_size: NA
cdr3_aa: CASTEKTGLVQPQHF; cdr3_nt: TGTGCCAGTACCGAAAAGACAGGGTTGGTTCAGCCCCAGCATTTT; j_call: TRBJ1-5; d_call: TRBD1; v_call: TRBV19; clone_size: NA
cdr3_aa: CASNGDAPDIYEQYF; cdr3_nt: TGTGCCAGCAACGGAGACGCACCCGATATCTACGAGCAGTACTTC; j_call: TRBJ2-7; d_call: NA; v_call: TRBV2; clone_size: NA